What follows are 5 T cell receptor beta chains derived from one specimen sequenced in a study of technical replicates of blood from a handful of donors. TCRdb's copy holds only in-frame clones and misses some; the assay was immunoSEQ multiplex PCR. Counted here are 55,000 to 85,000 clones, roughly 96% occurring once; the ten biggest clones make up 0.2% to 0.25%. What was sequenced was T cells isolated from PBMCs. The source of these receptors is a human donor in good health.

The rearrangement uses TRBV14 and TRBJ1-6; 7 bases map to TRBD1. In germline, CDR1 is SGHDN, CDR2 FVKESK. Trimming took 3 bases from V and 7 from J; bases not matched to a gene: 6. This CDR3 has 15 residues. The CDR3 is CASSHSTGRNSPLHF. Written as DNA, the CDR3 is TGTGCCAGCAGCCACTCGACAGGGCGGAATTCACCCCTCCACTTT.

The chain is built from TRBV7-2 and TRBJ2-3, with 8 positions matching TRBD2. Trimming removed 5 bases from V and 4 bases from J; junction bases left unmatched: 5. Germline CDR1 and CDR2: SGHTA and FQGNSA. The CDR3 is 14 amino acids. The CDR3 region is CASSPQTSADTQYF. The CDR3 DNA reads TGTGCCAGCAGCCCTCAGACTAGCGCAGATACGCAGTATTTT.

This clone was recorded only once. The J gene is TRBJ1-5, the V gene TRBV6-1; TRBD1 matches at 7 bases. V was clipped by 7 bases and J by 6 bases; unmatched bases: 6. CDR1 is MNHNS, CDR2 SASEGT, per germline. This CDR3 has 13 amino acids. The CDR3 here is CASMTGNGQPQHF. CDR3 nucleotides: TGTGCCAGCATGACAGGGAATGGTCAGCCCCAGCATTTT.

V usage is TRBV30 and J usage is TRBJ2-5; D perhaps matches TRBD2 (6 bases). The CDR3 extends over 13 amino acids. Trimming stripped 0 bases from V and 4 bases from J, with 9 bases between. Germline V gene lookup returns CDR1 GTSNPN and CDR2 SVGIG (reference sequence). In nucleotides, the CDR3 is TGTGCCTGGAGTGTTCAGGGACTAGAGACCCAGTACTTC. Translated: CAWSVQGLETQYF.

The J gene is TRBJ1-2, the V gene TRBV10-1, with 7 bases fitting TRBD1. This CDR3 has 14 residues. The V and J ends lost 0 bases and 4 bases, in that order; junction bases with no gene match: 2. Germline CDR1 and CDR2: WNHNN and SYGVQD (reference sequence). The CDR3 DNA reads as TGCGCCAGCAGTGAGTCTCCAGGGGGCTATGGCTACACCTTC. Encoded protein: CASSESPGGYGYTF.